These 30 T cell receptor beta chains were all obtained from the same sample, sequenced in a study of blood T cell repertoires in COVID-19. The data were produced by immunoSEQ multiplex PCR, yet TCRdb's version contains in-frame clones alone and is incomplete. The sample lists roughly 300,000 clones; over 75% were seen once. The source material was PBMCs or T cells enriched from blood (not recorded which). Receptors originate from a woman in her twenties or thirties who had recovered from COVID-19.

The chain couples TRBV7-2 to TRBJ2-6, with 7 bases aligning to TRBD2. V trimming: 7 bases; J trimming: 3 bases; junction bases outside the gene matches: 12. There are 17 residues in the CDR3. CDR1 is SGHTA and CDR2 is FQGNSA in the germline V gene. CDR3 region: CASTPPAGQSGANVLTF. The DNA of the CDR3 is TGTGCCAGCACCCCGCCAGCGGGGCAGAGTGGGGCCAACGTCCTGACTTTC.

Comment on this clone: One end of the junction is discordant with germline, which a read error may explain. This chain links TRBV14 with TRBJ1-2; weak D call: TRBD1 (5 bases). Germline assignment: CDR1 SGHDN and CDR2 FVKESK. This CDR3 is 12 amino acids long. CDR3 amino acids: CASSQDLSRAVF. As DNA, the CDR3 is TGTGCCAGCAGCCAAGATCTCTCCAGGGCGGTCTTC.

CDR3 coding DNA: TGTGCCAGCAGCTTCCCAGGCCAAGAGACCCAGTACTTC. Encoded protein: CASSFPGQETQYF. The genes are TRBV5-4 and TRBJ2-5; no definite D call. This CDR3 comprises 13 residues. Germline CDR1 and CDR2: SGHNT and YYREEE (reference sequence). Trimming removed 2 bases from V and 1 base from J, with 6 bases in between.

The chain uses TRBV6-5 and TRBJ2-1; 11 bases line up with TRBD2. This CDR3 is built from 14 residues. CDR1 and CDR2 from the germline V gene are MNHEY and SVGAGI. Germline trimming cut 4 bases from V and 7 bases from J; bases unmatched to any gene: 3. The CDR3 loop is CASSLAGGTNEQFF. As DNA, the CDR3 is TGTGCCAGCAGTTTAGCGGGGGGGACTAATGAGCAGTTCTTC.

In DNA form, the CDR3 reads TGTGCCACCCTCGTTGGCGGGGGGACCCAGTACTTC. Translated: CATLVGGGTQYF. The chain couples TRBV2 to TRBJ2-5, with 7 bases aligning to TRBD2. Per germline, CDR1 SNHLY and CDR2 FYNNEI. J was trimmed by 7 bases and V by 10 bases; bases with no gene match: 9. This CDR3 is 12 amino acids long.

The rearrangement links TRBV7-9 to TRBJ1-2; 8 positions agree with TRBD1. V shed 5 bases and J 6 bases; nucleotides not matched to a gene: 5. The CDR3 contains 13 residues. The germline gives CDR1 SEHNR, CDR2 FQNEAQ (reference sequence). CDR3 in amino acids: CASSPGRGHGYTF. CDR3 DNA: TGTGCCAGCAGCCCCGGCAGGGGGCATGGCTACACCTTC.

As to this clone: At one end the junction does not follow the germline gene, possibly because of a read error. The chain is built from TRBV29-1 and TRBJ1-1, with D possibly matching TRBD1 (5 bases). Germline V gene data show CDR1 as SQVTM and CDR2 as ANQGSEA. The CDR3 totals 13 residues. The CDR3 loop is CSVAGRANPEAFF. In nucleotides, the CDR3 is TGCAGCGTTGCCGGCAGGGCGAACCCTGAAGCTTTCTTT.

This chain joins TRBV19 and TRBJ1-5; the match to TRBD1 covers 9 bases. The V segment lost 8 bases and the J segment 7 bases; nucleotides outside the gene matches: 3. CDR1 and CDR2 (germline): LNHDA, SQIVND (reference sequence). This CDR3 spans 12 amino acids. The CDR3 loop is CASWDRAQPQHF. The CDR3 nucleotides read TGTGCCAGTTGGGACAGGGCCCAGCCCCAGCATTTT.

The genes are TRBV15 and TRBJ2-1, with 9 bases that match TRBD2. V lost 0 bases and J lost 9; bases outside the gene matches: 6. In germline, CDR1 is LNHNV, CDR2 YYDKDF (reference sequence). The CDR3 is made up of 15 amino acids. CDR3 coding DNA: TGTGCCACCAGCAGAGATCGACTAGCGGTCGCTGAGCAGTTCTTC. It codes for CATSRDRLAVAEQFF.

The gene calls are TRBV10-2 and TRBJ2-3; TRBD2 aligns across 10 bases. The trim removed 3 bases at V and 7 bases at J, leaving 7 bases unmatched. The CDR3 has 15 residues. Germline-derived CDR1 and CDR2 are WSHSY and SAAADI. The CDR3 DNA is TGCGCCAGCAGTGACGTAGCGGGGGGATTATATACGCAGTATTTT. It yields the protein CASSDVAGGLYTQYF.

The J gene is TRBJ1-1, the V gene TRBV6-5, with 7 bases fitting TRBD1. The length of the CDR3 is 15 residues. Germline-derived CDR1 and CDR2 are MNHEY and SVGAGI. V dropped 2 bases and J dropped 1; count of bases not matched to a gene: 4. The CDR3, as DNA: TGTGCCAGCAGTTACGTGGGACAGCGGAACACTGAAGCTTTCTTT. Amino acids: CASSYVGQRNTEAFF.

The V and J genes are TRBV7-9 and TRBJ2-7; 7 nucleotides agree with TRBD1. The V and J ends lost 3 bases and 5 bases, in that order; junction bases with no gene match: 1. CDR3 length: 12 residues. Per the germline V gene, CDR1 is SEHNR and CDR2 is FQNEAQ (reference sequence). CDR3 nucleotides: TGTGCCAGCAGCTTCAGGGGGAACGAGCAGTACTTC. Translating gives CASSFRGNEQYF.

The chain recombines TRBV9 with TRBJ2-7; 8 bases map to TRBD2. From germline, CDR1 is SGDLS and CDR2 YYNGEE. J was trimmed by 5 bases and V by 0 bases; bases with no gene match: 7. The CDR3 contains 15 residues. CDR3: CASSVGAGGRNEQYF. CDR3 nucleotide sequence: TGTGCCAGCAGCGTAGGTGCGGGGGGTCGCAACGAGCAGTACTTC.

The chain recombines TRBV7-2 with TRBJ2-3; D is undetermined. From germline, CDR1 is SGHTA and CDR2 FQGNSA. The CDR3 covers 15 residues. The V gene lost 4 bases and the J gene lost 1 base, with 12 bases spanning the gap. The CDR3 bases are TGTGCCAGCAGCTCCACGTTCCGAGGCACAGATACGCAGTATTTT. It is translated as CASSSTFRGTDTQYF.

The genes are TRBV19 and TRBJ1-1, with 11 bases lining up with TRBD1. The CDR3 contains 14 residues. CDR1 LNHDA and CDR2 SQIVND come from the germline V gene (reference sequence). Trimming removed 4 bases from V and 10 bases from J; junction bases left unmatched: 8. Here the CDR3 DNA reads TGTGCCAGTAGTACCTTGGACAGGGGGCTGGGAGCTTTCTTT. Its translation is CASSTLDRGLGAFF.

The rearrangement uses TRBV28 and TRBJ1-6; no definite D call. V was clipped by 5 bases and J by 0 bases, with 8 bases between them. Germline V gene lookup returns CDR1 MDHEN and CDR2 SYDVKM. This CDR3 comprises 15 residues. In DNA form, the CDR3 reads TGTGCCAGCAGTGATCACAGCTCCTATAATTCACCCCTCCACTTT. Its translation is CASSDHSSYNSPLHF.

The chain employs TRBV6-5 and TRBJ2-1, with 7 bases matching TRBD2. V shed 6 bases, J shed 1 base, and the junction held 6 bases outside the gene matches. CDR1 and CDR2 from the germline V gene are MNHEY and SVGAGI. This CDR3 has 15 residues. The DNA for the CDR3 is TGTGCCAGCAGCCGAGGACTAGGGTCCTACAATGAGCAGTTCTTC. This codes for CASSRGLGSYNEQFF.

The chain recombines TRBV15 with TRBJ2-7; D is perhaps TRBD1 (5 bases). V lost 0 bases and J 2 bases, leaving 11 bases between the germline ends. CDR1 is LNHNV, CDR2 YYDKDF, per germline (reference sequence). CDR3 size: 15 residues. The CDR3 loop is CATSRDREGAYEQYF. DNA of the CDR3: TGTGCCACCAGCAGAGATCGCGAAGGGGCCTACGAGCAGTACTTC.

Here the CDR3 DNA reads TGTGCCAGCAGCTTAGGGCTCGAGCAGTACTTC. It yields the protein CASSLGLEQYF. The genes are TRBV11-2 and TRBJ2-7, with D unresolved. Germline CDR1 reads SGHAT; CDR2 reads FQNNGV. The length of the CDR3 is 11 residues. Trimming took 1 base from V and 6 from J, leaving 4 bases between them.

CDR3 bases: TGTGCCAGCAGCCTACAGACAGGCGGGGGCACTGAAGCTTTCTTT. Protein sequence: CASSLQTGGGTEAFF. This chain joins TRBV7-3 and TRBJ1-1; a weak D match, TRBD1 (6 bases). V lost 5 bases and J lost 4, with 17 bases in between. This CDR3 spans 15 amino acids. CDR1 and CDR2 from the germline V gene are SGHTA and FQGTGA.

This chain uses TRBV30 with TRBJ1-5; TRBD1 is a possible D gene (5 bases). V lost 0 bases and J 2 bases, leaving 11 bases between the germline ends. The CDR3 has 15 residues. Germline V lookup: CDR1 GTSNPN, CDR2 SVGIG (reference sequence). The CDR3: CAWSVPFRGNQPQHF. The CDR3 DNA reads TGTGCCTGGAGTGTACCATTCAGGGGCAATCAGCCCCAGCATTTT.

V gene TRBV27 combines with J gene TRBJ2-2; 7 bases map to TRBD2. The CDR3 sequence is 15 residues long. With 2 bases clipped from V and 6 bases from J, the junction kept 6 bases outside the gene matches. CDR1 and CDR2 (germline): MNHEY, SMNVEV (reference sequence). This chain's CDR3 is CASSLRREGPGELFF. In DNA, the CDR3 is TGTGCCAGCAGTTTACGCAGGGAGGGTCCCGGGGAGCTGTTTTTT.

The chain links TRBV2 to TRBJ1-4; no clear D gene. The CDR3 runs 13 residues. V lost 7 bases and J lost 3, with 9 bases in between. Germline V CDR1 and CDR2: SNHLY, FYNNEI. CDR3 sequence reads: CASKVEANEKLFF. In DNA, the CDR3 is TGTGCCAGCAAGGTGGAGGCTAATGAAAAACTGTTTTTT.

The V call is TRBV4-2, the J call TRBJ1-2, with TRBD1 identical over 8 bases. The CDR3 contains 16 residues. Germline lookup yields CDR1 LGHNA and CDR2 YNFKEQ. The ends lost 1 base at V and 5 bases at J; junction bases unmatched: 9. The CDR3 DNA is TGTGCCAGCAGCCAAGCCAGGGGGCGCATATCGTATGGCTACACCTTC. This codes for CASSQARGRISYGYTF.

The chain links TRBV9 to TRBJ2-1; TRBD2 matches 12 bases. J gave up 2 bases and V 3 bases, and 6 bases lay outside the gene matches. The germline CDR1 and CDR2 sequences are SGDLS and YYNGEE. This CDR3 has 17 residues. This chain's CDR3 is CASSAPASGGAYNEQFF. The CDR3 coding sequence is TGTGCCAGCAGCGCTCCTGCTAGCGGGGGGGCCTACAATGAGCAGTTCTTC.

The CDR3 DNA is TGTGCCAGTCGGGGCAGGGGTTTCGACGAGCAGTACTTC. This gives the protein CASRGRGFDEQYF. V and J are TRBV6-5 and TRBJ2-7; D is possibly TRBD1 (6 bases). This CDR3 has 13 residues. Germline CDR1 reads MNHEY; CDR2 reads SVGAGI. The V gene lost 9 bases and the J gene lost 5 bases, with 17 bases spanning the gap.

The gene calls are TRBV3-1 (or the pseudogene TRBV3-2) and TRBJ2-5, with 11 bases aligning to TRBD1. The V gene's germline CDR1 is LGHDT and CDR2 YNNKEL (reference sequence). J lost 2 bases, V lost 3 bases, and 2 bases had no gene match. The CDR3 contains 15 residues. The CDR3 sequence is CASSQDRGPQETQYF. CDR3 nucleotides: TGTGCCAGCAGCCAGGACAGGGGGCCGCAAGAGACCCAGTACTTC.

J is TRBJ1-4 and V is TRBV4-2; 8 nucleotides agree with TRBD1. This CDR3 has 13 residues. The trim removed 4 bases at V and 12 bases at J, leaving 7 bases unmatched. Germline CDR1 is LGHNA and CDR2 is YNFKEQ. CDR3 amino acids: CASSPGWGQELFF. As DNA, the CDR3 is TGTGCCAGCAGCCCGGGGTGGGGACAGGAACTGTTTTTT.

The chain couples TRBV5-4 to TRBJ2-1; 8 nucleotides line up with TRBD1. The germline CDR1 and CDR2 sequences are SGHNT and YYREEE (reference sequence). This CDR3 region has 14 residues. With V trimmed by 5 bases and J by 7 bases, 8 bases remained unmatched. As DNA, the CDR3 is TGTGCCAGCAGTTCCGGGACAGGACCTAATGAGCAGTTCTTC. Encoded protein: CASSSGTGPNEQFF.

The gene calls are TRBV28 and TRBJ1-2; possibly TRBD1 for D (5 bases). Germline loops: CDR1 MDHEN, CDR2 SYDVKM. The CDR3 contains 15 residues. The V end lost 3 bases, the J end lost 8 bases, and 19 bases lay between the germline ends. Here the CDR3 reads CASSFSQASGSGYTF. In nucleotides, the CDR3 is TGTGCCAGCAGTTTTTCCCAAGCCTCAGGGTCCGGCTACACCTTC.